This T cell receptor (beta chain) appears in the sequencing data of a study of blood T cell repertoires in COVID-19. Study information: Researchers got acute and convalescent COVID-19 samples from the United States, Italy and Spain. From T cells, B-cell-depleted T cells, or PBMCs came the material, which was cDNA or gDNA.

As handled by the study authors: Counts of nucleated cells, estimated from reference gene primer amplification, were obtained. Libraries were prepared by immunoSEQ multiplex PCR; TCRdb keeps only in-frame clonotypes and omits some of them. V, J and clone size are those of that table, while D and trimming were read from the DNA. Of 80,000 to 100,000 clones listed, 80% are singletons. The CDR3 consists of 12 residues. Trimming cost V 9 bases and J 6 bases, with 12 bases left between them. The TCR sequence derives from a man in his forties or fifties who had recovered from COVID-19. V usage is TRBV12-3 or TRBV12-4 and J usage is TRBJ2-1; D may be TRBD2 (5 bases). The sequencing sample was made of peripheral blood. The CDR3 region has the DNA TGTGCCAGTCGAAAGGCGGGCAATGAGCAGTTCTTC. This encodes CASRKAGNEQFF.